This TCR beta chain derives from a study of glioma-infiltrating T cells after dendritic cell vaccination. About the study: Patients received autologous tumor lysate-pulsed dendritic cell vaccination between 2003 and 2012. Patients received three intradermal dendritic cell vaccine injections at biweekly intervals.

The primer mix had 60 V beta and 13 J beta primers. Produced via immunoSEQ multiplex PCR; TCRdb's table is partial and in-frame only. The sample yields roughly 100,000 clones, roughly 81% seen once. Here the sequenced sample was blood, taken before dendritic cell vaccination. This receptor was taken from a human donor with glioblastoma.

CDR3 residues: CASSRTGWNTEAFF. The CDR3 DNA is TGTGCCAGCAGCCGGACAGGGTGGAACACTGAAGCTTTCTTT. The rearrangement joins TRBV7-2 to TRBJ1-1; 8 bases agree with TRBD1. The CDR3 spans 14 residues. V trimming: 5 bases; J trimming: 1 base; junction bases outside the gene matches: 3. CDR1 SGHTA and CDR2 FQGNSA come from the germline V gene.